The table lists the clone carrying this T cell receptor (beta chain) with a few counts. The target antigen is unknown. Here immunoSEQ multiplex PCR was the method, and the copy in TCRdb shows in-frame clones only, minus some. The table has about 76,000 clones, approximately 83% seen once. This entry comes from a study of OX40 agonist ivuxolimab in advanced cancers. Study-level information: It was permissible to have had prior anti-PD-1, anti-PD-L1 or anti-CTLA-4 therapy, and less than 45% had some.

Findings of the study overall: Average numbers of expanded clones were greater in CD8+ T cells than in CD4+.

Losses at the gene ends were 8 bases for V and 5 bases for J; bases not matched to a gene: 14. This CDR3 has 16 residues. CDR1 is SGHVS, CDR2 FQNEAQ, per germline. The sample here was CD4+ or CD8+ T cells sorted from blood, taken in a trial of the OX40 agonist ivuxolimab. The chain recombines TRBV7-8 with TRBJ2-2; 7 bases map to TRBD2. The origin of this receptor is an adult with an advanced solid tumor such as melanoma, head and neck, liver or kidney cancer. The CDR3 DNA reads TGTGCCAGCCATAGAATAAGGACTAGTTTAACCGGGGAGCTGTTTTTT. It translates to CASHRIRTSLTGELFF.